These T cell receptor beta chains were read from a single sample in a study of blood T cell repertoires in COVID-19. Only in-frame clones appear in the TCRdb table, and some are missing; sequencing was by immunoSEQ multiplex PCR. The sample has 100,000 to 150,000 clones, more than 70% seen once. The sample taken for sequencing was peripheral blood. The receptors shown here come from a man older than 75 with active or convalescent COVID-19. CDR3s include the opening cysteine and the closing phenylalanine or tryptophan. The D gene is left open where the match is weak. Where a row states a size, it is once, few, many or the class of an expanded clone; other rows omit it.

V: TRBV28; J: TRBJ1-3; size: NA; D: NA; DNA: TGTGCCAGCAGCCCCCCAGCAGGCTCTGGAAACACCATATATTTT; CDR3: CASSPPAGSGNTIYF
V: TRBV6-5; J: TRBJ2-7; size: NA; D: TRBD2; DNA: TGTGCCAGCGGGGGGGGGTCGAGCGAGCAGTACTTC; CDR3: CASGGGSSEQYF
V: TRBV21-1; J: TRBJ2-7; size: few; D: NA; DNA: TGTGCCAGCAGCAAAGGCAGGGAAGGGACCTACGAGCAGTACTTC; CDR3: CASSKGREGTYEQYF
V: TRBV7-8; J: TRBJ1-4; size: NA; D: TRBD1; DNA: TGTGCCAGCAGCTTAGGGGACAGGGTCGGGGAAAAACTGTTTTTT; CDR3: CASSLGDRVGEKLFF
V: TRBV7-6; J: TRBJ2-7; size: many; D: NA; DNA: TGTGCCAGCAGCTTAGAGGGGGAGAGACCGGGTGAGCAGTACTTC; CDR3: CASSLEGERPGEQYF
V: TRBV28; J: TRBJ1-4; size: NA; D: NA; DNA: TGTGCCAGCAGTGCCTCAGGGAATGGGCACGAAAAACTGTTTTTT; CDR3: CASSASGNGHEKLFF
V: TRBV7-9; J: TRBJ1-3; size: NA; D: NA; DNA: TGTGCCAGCAGCTTCGGCGGTCAGGGGAGAGCTGGAAACACCATATATTTT; CDR3: CASSFGGQGRAGNTIYF
V: TRBV5-1; J: TRBJ2-7; size: NA; D: NA; DNA: TGCGCCAGCAGCTTGGATGCCGCCCCCTACTACGAGCAGTACTTC; CDR3: CASSLDAAPYYEQYF
V: TRBV2; J: TRBJ1-6; size: NA; D: NA; DNA: TGTGCCAGCAGTGAGGACAGCCCGTGGAATTCACCCCTCCACTTT; CDR3: CASSEDSPWNSPLHF
V: TRBV14; J: TRBJ1-1; size: NA; D: NA; DNA: TGTGCCAGCAGCCAAGATGGGGCGGTCACCAAGAACACTGAAGCTTTCTTT; CDR3: CASSQDGAVTKNTEAFF
V: TRBV18; J: TRBJ1-4; size: NA; D: NA; DNA: TGTGCCAGCTCACACAGGGAGGGAGAAAAACTGTTTTTT; CDR3: CASSHREGEKLFF
V: TRBV7-2; J: TRBJ1-2; size: NA; D: NA; DNA: TGTGCCAGCAGCTTGGGGCCAGGGCCAAACTATGGCTACACCTTC; CDR3: CASSLGPGPNYGYTF
V: TRBV6-2/TRBV6-3; J: TRBJ1-6; size: NA; D: NA; DNA: TGTGCCAGCAGTTACTCGATTTCCGGGGAGTTCGATTCACCCCTCCACTTT; CDR3: CASSYSISGEFDSPLHF
V: TRBV2; J: TRBJ1-2; size: NA; D: TRBD1; DNA: TGTGCCAGCACTAGACAGGGGAGCCATGGCTACACCTTC; CDR3: CASTRQGSHGYTF
V: TRBV6-5; J: TRBJ1-2; size: NA; D: NA; DNA: TGTGCCAGCAGCCCCATGGGAGGGAGCTATGGCTACACCTTC; CDR3: CASSPMGGSYGYTF
V: TRBV7-2; J: TRBJ1-3; size: NA; D: NA; DNA: TGTGCCAGCAGCACGGGGATAAATTCTGGAAACACCATATATTTT; CDR3: CASSTGINSGNTIYF
V: TRBV9; J: TRBJ2-4; size: NA; D: TRBD2; DNA: TGTGCCAGCAGCCTAGGGACGGTAGCGGGGGGACTAAATAACATTCAGTACTTC; CDR3: CASSLGTVAGGLNNIQYF
V: TRBV29-1; J: TRBJ1-2; size: NA; D: NA; DNA: TGCAGCGTTGATGGAGGAGTGGTGAAAGGCTACACCTTC; CDR3: CSVDGGVVKGYTF
V: TRBV5-1; J: TRBJ1-4; size: NA; D: NA; DNA: TGCGCCAGCAGCTTGGGCGACAGTCATAATGAAAAACTGTTTTTT; CDR3: CASSLGDSHNEKLFF
V: TRBV5-1; J: TRBJ2-1; size: NA; D: TRBD2; DNA: TGCGCCAGCAGCTTGATGGCAGCGGGGGCCTACAATGAGCAGTTCTTC; CDR3: CASSLMAAGAYNEQFF
V: TRBV15; J: TRBJ1-4; size: NA; D: TRBD1; DNA: TGTGCCACCAGCAGAGTGACAGGGAGTAATGAAAAACTGTTTTTT; CDR3: CATSRVTGSNEKLFF
V: TRBV6-1; J: TRBJ1-2; size: NA; D: NA; DNA: TGTGCCAGCAGTGAATGGGGCAGGGAATCTGGAGGCTACACCTTC; CDR3: CASSEWGRESGGYTF
V: TRBV6-6; J: TRBJ2-3; size: NA; D: NA; DNA: TGTGCCAGCACAGGGCGTCGATCAGATACGCAGTATTTT; CDR3: CASTGRRSDTQYF
V: TRBV7-9; J: TRBJ1-2; size: few; D: TRBD1; DNA: TGTGCCAGCAGCTTAGAGGCAGGGGGTTATGGCTACACCTTC; CDR3: CASSLEAGGYGYTF
V: TRBV10-3; J: TRBJ2-3; size: NA; D: NA; DNA: TGTGCCATCAGTGTGACAGGTACCAGCACAGATACGCAGTATTTT; CDR3: CAISVTGTSTDTQYF
V: TRBV10-2; J: TRBJ1-4; size: NA; D: TRBD1; DNA: TGCGCCAGCAGTTCACAGGGGAATGAAAAACTGTTTTTT; CDR3: CASSSQGNEKLFF
V: TRBV7-3; J: TRBJ2-5; size: once; D: NA; DNA: TGTGCCAGCAGCTTACGCCAGGGGAGGGGAGAGACCCAGTACTTC; CDR3: CASSLRQGRGETQYF
V: TRBV29-1; J: TRBJ1-2; size: NA; D: NA; DNA: TGCAGCGCCACCGACAGCCCTGAAGGCTATGGCTACACCTTC; CDR3: CSATDSPEGYGYTF
V: TRBV7-7; J: TRBJ1-2; size: NA; D: NA; DNA: TGTGCTAGCAGCCCGGTTGCATGGGGGGACTATGGCTACACCTTC; CDR3: CASSPVAWGDYGYTF
V: TRBV3-1/TRBV3-2; J: TRBJ2-1; size: once; D: TRBD2; DNA: TGTGCCAGCAGCCAAGATCCGGGACTAGCGGGGAGGGACTACGATGAGCAGTTCTTC; CDR3: CASSQDPGLAGRDYDEQFF
V: TRBV5-1; J: TRBJ2-7; size: NA; D: NA; DNA: TGCGCCAGCAGCCGTGAACAGGATACCTACGAGCAGTACTTC; CDR3: CASSREQDTYEQYF
V: TRBV28; J: TRBJ1-2; size: NA; D: NA; DNA: TGTGCCAGCAGTACGGACAGATATGGCTACACCTTC; CDR3: CASSTDRYGYTF
V: TRBV30; J: TRBJ2-1; size: few; D: NA; DNA: TGTGCCTGGAGTGGCGGGACCTCTGGGGAGCAGTTCTTC; CDR3: CAWSGGTSGEQFF
V: TRBV4-2; J: TRBJ2-3; size: NA; D: NA; DNA: TGTGCCAGCAGCCAAGATATTGAGGCAGATACGCAGTATTTT; CDR3: CASSQDIEADTQYF
V: TRBV7-3; J: TRBJ2-2; size: NA; D: TRBD2; DNA: TGTGCCAGCAGCTTAACTAGTCTAGCGGTGAACACCGGGGAGCTGTTTTTT; CDR3: CASSLTSLAVNTGELFF
V: TRBV7-9; J: TRBJ1-1; size: once; D: NA; DNA: TGTGCCAGCACCAACATGAACACTGAAGCTTTCTTT; CDR3: CASTNMNTEAFF
V: TRBV2; J: TRBJ2-5; size: NA; D: NA; DNA: TGTGCCAGCACGGGGGTCGGGGAGACCCAGTACTTC; CDR3: CASTGVGETQYF
V: TRBV5-4; J: TRBJ1-2; size: NA; D: NA; DNA: TGTGCCAGCAGCACTGGTCCTGAGTATGGCTACACCTTC; CDR3: CASSTGPEYGYTF
V: TRBV6-2/TRBV6-3; J: TRBJ2-3; size: once; D: NA; DNA: TGTGCCAGCAGTTACGAGCAGGCGACAGATACGCAGTATTTT; CDR3: CASSYEQATDTQYF
V: TRBV5-6; J: TRBJ2-2; size: NA; D: NA; DNA: TGTGCCAGCTTCCGGCAGGGCGGCACCGGGGAGCTGTTTTTT; CDR3: CASFRQGGTGELFF
V: TRBV29-1; J: TRBJ2-7; size: NA; D: TRBD1; DNA: TGCAGCGTTGAAGGGAGTGGACAGGGGGTGCTGGGGCAGTACTTC; CDR3: CSVEGSGQGVLGQYF
V: TRBV4-1; J: TRBJ2-3; size: NA; D: NA; DNA: TGCGCCAGCAGCCAAGTGGTCAGGAGGCTCCGCACAGATACGCAGTATTTT; CDR3: CASSQVVRRLRTDTQYF
V: TRBV7-2; J: TRBJ2-2; size: once; D: NA; DNA: TGTGCCAGCAGCTTTACAGGGACGAACACCGGGGAGCTGTTTTTT; CDR3: CASSFTGTNTGELFF
V: TRBV6-4; J: TRBJ1-5; size: NA; D: NA; DNA: TGTGCCAGCAGTGACTCGTACAGGGAGGGTAGCAATCAGCTCCAGCATTTT; CDR3: CASSDSYREGSNQLQHF
V: TRBV7-9; J: TRBJ2-7; size: NA; D: TRBD2; DNA: TGTGCCAGCAGCTCATCGATAGTTGGACTAGCGGACGAGCAGTACTTC; CDR3: CASSSSIVGLADEQYF
V: TRBV7-2; J: TRBJ1-2; size: NA; D: NA; DNA: TGTGCCAGCAGCAGAGGACAGCCGCGGAGGGGCTACACCTTC; CDR3: CASSRGQPRRGYTF
V: TRBV4-1; J: TRBJ1-1; size: NA; D: NA; DNA: TGCGCCAGCAGCCAATCGGTGCCTAACACTGAAGCTTTCTTT; CDR3: CASSQSVPNTEAFF
V: TRBV4-3; J: TRBJ2-5; size: NA; D: NA; DNA: TGCGCCAGCAGCCAAGCCTACCAAAGAGAGACCCAGTACTTC; CDR3: CASSQAYQRETQYF
V: TRBV18; J: TRBJ1-2; size: NA; D: NA; DNA: TGTGCCAGCTCGTCCGACGGAGGGACTCAAGGGTCTCGGGGGGGCTACACCTTC; CDR3: CASSSDGGTQGSRGGYTF